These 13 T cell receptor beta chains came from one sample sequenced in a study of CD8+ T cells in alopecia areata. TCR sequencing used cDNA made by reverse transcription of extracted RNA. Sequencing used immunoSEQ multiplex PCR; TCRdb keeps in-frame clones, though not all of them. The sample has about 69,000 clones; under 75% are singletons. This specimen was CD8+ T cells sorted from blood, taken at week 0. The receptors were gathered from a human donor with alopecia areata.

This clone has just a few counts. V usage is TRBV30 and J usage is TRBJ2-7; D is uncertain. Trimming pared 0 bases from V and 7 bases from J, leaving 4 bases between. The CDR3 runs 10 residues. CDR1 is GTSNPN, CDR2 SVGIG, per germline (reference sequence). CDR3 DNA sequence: TGTGCCTGGAGTGTCCATGAGCAGTACTTC. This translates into CAWSVHEQYF.

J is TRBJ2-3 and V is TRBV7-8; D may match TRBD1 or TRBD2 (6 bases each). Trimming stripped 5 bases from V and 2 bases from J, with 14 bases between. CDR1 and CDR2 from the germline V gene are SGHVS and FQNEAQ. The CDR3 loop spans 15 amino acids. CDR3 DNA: TGTGCCAGCAGCGAGGCCGGGGGCCCCACAGATACGCAGTATTTT. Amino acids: CASSEAGGPTDTQYF.

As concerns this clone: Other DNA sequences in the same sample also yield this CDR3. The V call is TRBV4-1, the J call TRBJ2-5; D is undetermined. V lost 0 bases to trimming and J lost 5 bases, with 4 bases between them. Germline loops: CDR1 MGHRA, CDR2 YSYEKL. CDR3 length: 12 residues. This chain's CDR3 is CASSQDLETQYF. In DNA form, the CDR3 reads TGCGCCAGCAGCCAAGATTTGGAGACCCAGTACTTC.

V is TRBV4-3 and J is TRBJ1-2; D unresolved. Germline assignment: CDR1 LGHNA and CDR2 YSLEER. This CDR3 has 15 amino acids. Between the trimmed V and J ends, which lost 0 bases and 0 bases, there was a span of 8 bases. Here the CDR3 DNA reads TGCGCCAGCAGCCAAGATCCGGGCGCTAACTATGGCTACACCTTC. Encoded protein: CASSQDPGANYGYTF.

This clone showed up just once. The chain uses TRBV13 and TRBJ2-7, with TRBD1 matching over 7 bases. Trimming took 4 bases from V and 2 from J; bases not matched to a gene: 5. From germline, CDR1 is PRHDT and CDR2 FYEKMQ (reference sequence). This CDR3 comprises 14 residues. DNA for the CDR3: TGTGCCAGCAGCTCCCAGGGGGAAGCCTACGAGCAGTACTTC. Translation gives CASSSQGEAYEQYF.

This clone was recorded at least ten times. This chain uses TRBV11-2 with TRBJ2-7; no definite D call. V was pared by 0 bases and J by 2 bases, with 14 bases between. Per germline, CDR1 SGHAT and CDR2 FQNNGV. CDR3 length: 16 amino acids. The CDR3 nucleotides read TGTGCCAGCAGCTTAGATGGCGGATTTAGAACCTACGAGCAGTACTTC. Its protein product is CASSLDGGFRTYEQYF.

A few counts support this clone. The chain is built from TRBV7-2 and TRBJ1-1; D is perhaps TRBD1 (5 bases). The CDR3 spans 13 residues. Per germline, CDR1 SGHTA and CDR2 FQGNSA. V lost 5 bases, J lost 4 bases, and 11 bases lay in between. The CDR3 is CASSLWTSTEAFF. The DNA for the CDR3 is TGTGCCAGCAGCCTGTGGACAAGCACTGAAGCTTTCTTT.

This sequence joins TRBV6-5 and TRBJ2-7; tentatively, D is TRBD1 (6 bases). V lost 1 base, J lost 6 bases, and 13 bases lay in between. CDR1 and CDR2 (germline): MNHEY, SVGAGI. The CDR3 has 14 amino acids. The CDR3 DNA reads TGTGCCAGCAGTTACTTCAGGGGAGTTGCCGAGCAGTACTTC. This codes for CASSYFRGVAEQYF.

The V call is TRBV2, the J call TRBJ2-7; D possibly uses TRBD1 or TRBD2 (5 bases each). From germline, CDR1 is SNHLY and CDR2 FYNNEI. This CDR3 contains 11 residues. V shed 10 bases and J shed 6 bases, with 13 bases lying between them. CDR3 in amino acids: CAIPVRGEQYF. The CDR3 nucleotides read TGTGCCATCCCAGTGAGGGGCGAGCAGTACTTC.

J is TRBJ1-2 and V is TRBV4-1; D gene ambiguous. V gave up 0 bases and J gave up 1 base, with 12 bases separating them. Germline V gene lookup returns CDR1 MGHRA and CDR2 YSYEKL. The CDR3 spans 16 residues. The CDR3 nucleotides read TGCGCCAGCAGCCAAGAGACGTCAGCCATTAACTATGGCTACACCTTC. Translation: CASSQETSAINYGYTF.

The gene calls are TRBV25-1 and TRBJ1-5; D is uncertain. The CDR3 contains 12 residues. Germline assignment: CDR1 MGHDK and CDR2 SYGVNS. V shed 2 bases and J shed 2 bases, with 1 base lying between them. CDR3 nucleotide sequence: TGTGCCAGCAGTGAAGGCAATCAGCCCCAGCATTTT. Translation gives CASSEGNQPQHF.

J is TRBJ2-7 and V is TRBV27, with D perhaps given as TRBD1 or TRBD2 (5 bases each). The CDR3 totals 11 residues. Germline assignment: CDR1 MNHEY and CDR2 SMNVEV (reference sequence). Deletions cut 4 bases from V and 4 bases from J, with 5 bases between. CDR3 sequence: CASSWGYEQYF. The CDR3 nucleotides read TGTGCCAGCAGTTGGGGGTACGAGCAGTACTTC.

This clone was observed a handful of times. The CDR3 sequence is CASSHGQGQETQYF. CDR3 in DNA: TGTGCCAGCAGCCACGGACAGGGCCAAGAGACCCAGTACTTC. The rearrangement links TRBV6-5 to TRBJ2-5; 8 bases map to TRBD1. V was clipped by 6 bases and J by 1 base; unmatched bases: 4. Germline assignment: CDR1 MNHEY and CDR2 SVGAGI. The CDR3 loop spans 14 amino acids.